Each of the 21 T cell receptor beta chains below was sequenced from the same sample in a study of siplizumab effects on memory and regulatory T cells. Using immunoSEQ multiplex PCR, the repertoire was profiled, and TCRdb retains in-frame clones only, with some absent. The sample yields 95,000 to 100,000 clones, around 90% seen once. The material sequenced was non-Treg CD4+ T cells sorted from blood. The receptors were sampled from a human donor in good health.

CDR3 region: CASSLATGLPYEQYF. As DNA, the CDR3 is TGCGCCAGCAGCTTGGCTACGGGACTACCCTACGAGCAGTACTTC. The chain links TRBV5-1 to TRBJ2-7; 7 bases line up with TRBD2. The CDR3 is made up of 15 amino acids. Germline CDR1 is SGHRS and CDR2 is YFSETQ. Trimming took 0 bases from V and 2 from J; bases not matched to a gene: 5.

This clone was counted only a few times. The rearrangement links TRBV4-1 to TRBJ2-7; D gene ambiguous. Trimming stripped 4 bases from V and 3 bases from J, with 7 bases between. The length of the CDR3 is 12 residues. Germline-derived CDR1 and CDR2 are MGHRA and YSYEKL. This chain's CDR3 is CASSREDYEQYF. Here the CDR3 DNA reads TGCGCCAGCAGCCGAGAAGACTACGAGCAGTACTTC.

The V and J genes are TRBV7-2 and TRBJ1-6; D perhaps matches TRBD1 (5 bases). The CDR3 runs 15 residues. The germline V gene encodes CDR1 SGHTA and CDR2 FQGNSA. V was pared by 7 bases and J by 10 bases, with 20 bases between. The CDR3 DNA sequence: TGTGCCAGCACCTCTGGAGCAGGGACTCCCTCACCCCTCCACTTT. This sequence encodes CASTSGAGTPSPLHF.

The CDR3 loop reads CASSLGSGGITDTQYF. In DNA, the CDR3 is TGTGCCAGCAGCTTGGGGTCGGGAGGGATCACAGATACGCAGTATTTT. The J gene is TRBJ2-3, the V gene TRBV5-4, with 8 nucleotides matching TRBD2. CDR1 and CDR2 (germline): SGHNT, YYREEE (reference sequence). This CDR3 contains 16 residues. With 0 bases clipped from V and 2 bases from J, the junction kept 5 bases outside the gene matches.

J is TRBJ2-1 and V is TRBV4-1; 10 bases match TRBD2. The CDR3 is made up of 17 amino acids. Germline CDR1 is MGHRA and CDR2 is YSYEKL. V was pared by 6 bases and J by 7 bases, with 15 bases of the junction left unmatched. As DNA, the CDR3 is TGCGCCAGCAGACTACGTGCTAGCGGGAGAACGGGTAATGAGCAGTTCTTC. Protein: CASRLRASGRTGNEQFF.

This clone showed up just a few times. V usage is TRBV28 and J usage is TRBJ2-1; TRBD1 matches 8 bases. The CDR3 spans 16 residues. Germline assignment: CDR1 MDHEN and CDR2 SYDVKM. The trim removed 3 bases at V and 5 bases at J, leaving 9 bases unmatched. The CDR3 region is CASSLASGQAHNEQFF. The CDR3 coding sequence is TGTGCCAGCAGTTTGGCTTCGGGACAGGCCCACAATGAGCAGTTCTTC.

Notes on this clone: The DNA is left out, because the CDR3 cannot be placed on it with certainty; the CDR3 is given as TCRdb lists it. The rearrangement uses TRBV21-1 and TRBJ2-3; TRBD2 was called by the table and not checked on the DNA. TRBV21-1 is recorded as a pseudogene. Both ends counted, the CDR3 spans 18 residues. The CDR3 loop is CASSKPPWWGGGTDTQYF.

CDR3 amino acids: CASSQGGGGFAYEQYF. The CDR3 DNA reads as TGCGCCAGCAGCCAAGGAGGGGGAGGGTTTGCCTACGAGCAGTACTTC. The V gene is TRBV4-1, the J gene TRBJ2-7; TRBD2 might be the D (7 bases). The length of the CDR3 is 16 residues. Trimming shortened V by 1 base and J by 2 bases, and 15 bases separated the two germline ends. Germline V gives CDR1 MGHRA, CDR2 YSYEKL.

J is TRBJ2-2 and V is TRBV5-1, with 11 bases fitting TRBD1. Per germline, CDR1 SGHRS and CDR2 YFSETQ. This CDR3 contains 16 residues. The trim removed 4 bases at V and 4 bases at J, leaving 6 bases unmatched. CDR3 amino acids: CASSIRTGGGTGELFF. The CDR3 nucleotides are TGCGCCAGCAGCATACGGACAGGGGGCGGCACCGGGGAGCTGTTTTTT.

CDR3 loop: CAIRTATTHEQYF. The CDR3 nucleotides are TGTGCCATCAGGACAGCGACGACCCACGAGCAGTACTTC. The chain combines TRBV10-3 with TRBJ2-7; weak D call: TRBD1 (5 bases). With 6 bases removed from V and 5 bases from J, the gap between germline ends came to 14 bases. The CDR3 has 13 amino acids. Germline CDR1 ENHRY, CDR2 SYGVKD.

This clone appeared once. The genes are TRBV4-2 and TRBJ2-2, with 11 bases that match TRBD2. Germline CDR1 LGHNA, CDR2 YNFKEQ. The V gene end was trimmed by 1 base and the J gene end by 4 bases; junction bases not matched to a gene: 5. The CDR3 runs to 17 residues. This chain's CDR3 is CASSQGLAGGGTGELFF. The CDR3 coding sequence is TGTGCCAGCAGCCAAGGGCTAGCGGGAGGTGGCACCGGGGAGCTGTTTTTT.

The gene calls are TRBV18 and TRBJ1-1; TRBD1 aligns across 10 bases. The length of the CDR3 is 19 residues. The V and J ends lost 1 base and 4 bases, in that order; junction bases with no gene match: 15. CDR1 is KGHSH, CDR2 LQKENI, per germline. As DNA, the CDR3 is TGTGCCAGCTCACCACTAGGTCGGACAGGGGGTTTTTTAAGCACTGAAGCTTTCTTT. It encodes CASSPLGRTGGFLSTEAFF.

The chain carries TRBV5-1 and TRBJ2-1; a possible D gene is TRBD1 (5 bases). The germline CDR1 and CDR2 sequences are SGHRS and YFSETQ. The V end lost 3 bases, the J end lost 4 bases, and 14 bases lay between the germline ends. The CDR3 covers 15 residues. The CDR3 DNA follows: TGCGCCAGCAGCTCCACAACGACAGAATACAATGAGCAGTTCTTC. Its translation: CASSSTTTEYNEQFF. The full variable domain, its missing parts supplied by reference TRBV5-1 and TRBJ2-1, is KAGVTQTPRYLIKTRGQQVTLSCSPISGHRSVSWYQQTPGQGLQFLFEYFSETQRNKGNFPGRFSGRQFSNSRSEMNVSTLELGDSALYLCASSSTTTEYNEQFFGPGTRLTVL.

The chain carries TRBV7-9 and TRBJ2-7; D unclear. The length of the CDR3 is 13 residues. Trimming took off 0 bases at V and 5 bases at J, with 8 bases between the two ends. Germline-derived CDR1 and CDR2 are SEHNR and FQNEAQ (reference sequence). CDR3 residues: CASSLANSDEQYF. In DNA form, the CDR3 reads TGTGCCAGCAGCTTAGCGAACAGTGACGAGCAGTACTTC.

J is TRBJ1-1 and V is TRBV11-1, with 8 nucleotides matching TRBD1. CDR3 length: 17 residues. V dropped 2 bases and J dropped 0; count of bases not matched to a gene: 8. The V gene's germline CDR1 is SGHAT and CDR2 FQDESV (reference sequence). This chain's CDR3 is CASSLLVTGALNTEAFF. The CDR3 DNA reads TGTGCCAGCAGCTTATTGGTGACAGGGGCGTTGAACACTGAAGCTTTCTTT.

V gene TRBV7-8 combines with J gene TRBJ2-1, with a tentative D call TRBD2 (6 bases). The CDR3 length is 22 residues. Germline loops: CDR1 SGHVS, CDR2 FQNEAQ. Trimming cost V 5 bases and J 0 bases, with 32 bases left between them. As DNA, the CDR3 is TGTGCCAGCAGCCATCCAAACACTGGGGGTCGCGGACTAATGAGCTCCTACAATGAGCAGTTCTTC. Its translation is CASSHPNTGGRGLMSSYNEQFF.

The CDR3 region has the DNA TGTGCCAGCAGCCTTACCGGGACCGAACGATATGGCTACACCTTC. It codes for CASSLTGTERYGYTF. The rearrangement links TRBV28 to TRBJ1-2; the D gene is possibly TRBD1 (5 bases). The ends were cut back, 6 bases at V and 5 bases at J, with 19 bases in the middle. CDR3 size: 15 residues. Germline-derived CDR1 and CDR2 are MDHEN and SYDVKM.

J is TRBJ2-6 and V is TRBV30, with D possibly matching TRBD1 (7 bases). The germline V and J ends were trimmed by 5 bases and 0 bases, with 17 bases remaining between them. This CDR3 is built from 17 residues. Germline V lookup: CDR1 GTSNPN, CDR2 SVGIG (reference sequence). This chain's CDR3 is CAWGGRTGLSGANVLTF. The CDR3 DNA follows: TGTGCCTGGGGAGGGCGGACAGGACTCTCTGGGGCCAACGTCCTGACTTTC. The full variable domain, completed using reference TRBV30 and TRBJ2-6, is SQTIHQWPATLVQPVGSPLSLECTVEGTSNPNLYWYRQAAGRGLQLLFYSVGIGQISSEVPQNLSASRPQDRQFILSSKKLLLSDSGFYLCAWGGRTGLSGANVLTFGAGSRLTVL.

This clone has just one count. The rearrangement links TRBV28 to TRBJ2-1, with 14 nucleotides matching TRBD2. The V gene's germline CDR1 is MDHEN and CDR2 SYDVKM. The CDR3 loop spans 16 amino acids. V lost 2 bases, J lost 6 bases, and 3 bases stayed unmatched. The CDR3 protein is CASSLGGLAGGNEQFF. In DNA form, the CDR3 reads TGTGCCAGCAGTTTAGGTGGACTAGCGGGAGGCAATGAGCAGTTCTTC.

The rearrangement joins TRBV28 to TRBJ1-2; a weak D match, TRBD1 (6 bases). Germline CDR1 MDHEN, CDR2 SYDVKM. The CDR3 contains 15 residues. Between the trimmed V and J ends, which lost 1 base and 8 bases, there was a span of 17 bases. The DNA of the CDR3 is TGTGCCAGCAGTTTATTCGTCGGGGGGGCTGCCGGCTACACCTTC. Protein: CASSLFVGGAAGYTF.

CDR3: CASKPGLANTGELFF. In DNA form, the CDR3 reads TGTGCCAGCAAACCGGGACTAGCTAACACCGGGGAGCTGTTTTTT. The J gene is TRBJ2-2, the V gene TRBV2; 9 bases map to TRBD2. This CDR3 is built from 15 residues. V gave up 7 bases and J gave up 2 bases; unmatched junction bases: 5. The germline CDR1 and CDR2 sequences are SNHLY and FYNNEI.